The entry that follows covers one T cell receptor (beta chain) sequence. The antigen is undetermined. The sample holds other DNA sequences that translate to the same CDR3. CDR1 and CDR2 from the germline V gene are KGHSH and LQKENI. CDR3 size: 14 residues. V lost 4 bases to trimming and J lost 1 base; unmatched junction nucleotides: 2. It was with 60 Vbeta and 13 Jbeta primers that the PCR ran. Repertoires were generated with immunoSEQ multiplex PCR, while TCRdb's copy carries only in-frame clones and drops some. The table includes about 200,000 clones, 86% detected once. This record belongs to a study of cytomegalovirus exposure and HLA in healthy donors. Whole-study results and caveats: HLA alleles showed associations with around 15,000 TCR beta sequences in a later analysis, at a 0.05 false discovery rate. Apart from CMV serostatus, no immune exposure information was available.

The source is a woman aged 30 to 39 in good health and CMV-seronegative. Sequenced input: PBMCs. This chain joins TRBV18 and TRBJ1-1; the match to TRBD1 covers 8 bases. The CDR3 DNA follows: TGTGCCAGCTCACTAGGACAGGGGAACACTGAAGCTTTCTTT. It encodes CASSLGQGNTEAFF.